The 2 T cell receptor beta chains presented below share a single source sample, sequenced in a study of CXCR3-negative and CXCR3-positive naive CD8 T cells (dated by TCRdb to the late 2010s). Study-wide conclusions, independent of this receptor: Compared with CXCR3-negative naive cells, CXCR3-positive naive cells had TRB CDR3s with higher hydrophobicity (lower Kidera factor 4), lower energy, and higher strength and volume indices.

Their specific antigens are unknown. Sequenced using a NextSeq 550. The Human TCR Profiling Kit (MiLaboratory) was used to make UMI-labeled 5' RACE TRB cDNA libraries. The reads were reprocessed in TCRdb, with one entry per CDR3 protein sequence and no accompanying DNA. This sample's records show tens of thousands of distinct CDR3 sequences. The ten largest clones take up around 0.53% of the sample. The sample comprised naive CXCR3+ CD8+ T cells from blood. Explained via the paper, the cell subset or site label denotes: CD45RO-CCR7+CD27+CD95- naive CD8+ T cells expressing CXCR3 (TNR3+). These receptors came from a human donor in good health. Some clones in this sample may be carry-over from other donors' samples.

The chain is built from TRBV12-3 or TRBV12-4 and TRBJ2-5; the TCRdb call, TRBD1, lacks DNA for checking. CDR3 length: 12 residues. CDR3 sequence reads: CASSSTGVPQYF.

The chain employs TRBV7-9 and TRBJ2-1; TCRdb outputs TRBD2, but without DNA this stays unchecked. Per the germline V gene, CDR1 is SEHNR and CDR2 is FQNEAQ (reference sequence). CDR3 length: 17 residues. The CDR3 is CASSSGLAGGNRNEQFF.